This TCR beta chain originates from a study of cytomegalovirus exposure and HLA in healthy donors. On the study more broadly: Assignment to the Caucasian-associated ancestry cluster applied to around four fifths of the approximately 380 genotyped donors. Study-wide results and caveats: There were around 160 TCR beta chains listed as cytomegalovirus-associated. In a later analysis, several top co-occurrence clusters appeared linked to parvovirus B19, influenza, CMV and Epstein-Barr virus.

Per germline, CDR1 MNHNS and CDR2 SASEGT. The V and J ends lost 2 bases and 4 bases, in that order; junction bases with no gene match: 1. CDR3 length equals 15 residues. Participants comprised healthy donors of bone marrow. The PCR employed 60 Vbeta primers together with 13 Jbeta primers. Assay: immunoSEQ multiplex PCR; the TCRdb copy retains only in-frame clones and omits some. The sample records roughly 230,000 clones, 85% to 95% being singletons. This clone was seen only once. The antigen is not known. Other DNA sequences in the same sample also yield this CDR3. The chain employs TRBV6-1 and TRBJ2-1; 11 nucleotides line up with TRBD2. The specimen sequenced was PBMCs. The TCR comes from a girl under 10 years old in good health and CMV-seronegative. CDR3 nucleotides: TGTGCCAGCAGTGAACTAGCGGGAGGTTACAATGAGCAGTTCTTC. Translated, it gives CASSELAGGYNEQFF.